Shown below are 21 T cell receptor beta chains from a single sample sequenced in a study of T cell responses to AZD1222 COVID-19 vaccine. TCRdb's copy holds only in-frame clones and misses some; the assay was immunoSEQ multiplex PCR. This table has 90,000 to 110,000 clones, around 87% appearing once. The sample consisted of peripheral blood, taken 28 days after the second AZD1222 dose. These receptors originate from an adult who received the AZD1222 COVID-19 vaccine.

This chain connects TRBV9 to TRBJ2-7; tentative D call: TRBD2 (6 bases). The CDR3 has 12 amino acids. The V gene lost 9 bases and the J gene lost 2 bases, with 12 bases spanning the gap. The germline CDR1 and CDR2 sequences are SGDLS and YYNGEE. Here the CDR3 DNA reads TGTGCCACCACCCCGGGGGCCTACGAGCAGTACTTC. Protein: CATTPGAYEQYF.

The chain has TRBV19 and TRBJ2-2; D is tentatively TRBD1 or TRBD2 (5 bases each). This CDR3 contains 16 residues. Trimming stripped 4 bases from V and 2 bases from J, with 14 bases between. CDR1 and CDR2 from the germline V gene are LNHDA and SQIVND (reference sequence). The CDR3 DNA follows: TGTGCCAGTAGTAATTATGGGACGGTAAACACCGGGGAGCTGTTTTTT. This encodes CASSNYGTVNTGELFF.

The chain has TRBV12-3 or TRBV12-4 and TRBJ2-1, with 7 bases identical to TRBD1. This CDR3 is built from 11 residues. The trim removed 6 bases at V and 9 bases at J, leaving 2 bases unmatched. The CDR3 coding sequence is TGTGCCAGCAGGACAGGGAGTGAGCAGTTCTTC. As protein: CASRTGSEQFF.

CDR3 DNA sequence: TGTGCCAGCAGTTACTCGAAACAGGGGCGTAGGACTGAAGCTTTCTTT. This gives the protein CASSYSKQGRRTEAFF. The chain carries TRBV6-5 and TRBJ1-1; 7 positions agree with TRBD1. CDR1 is MNHEY and CDR2 is SVGAGI in the germline V gene. The CDR3 extends over 16 amino acids. The V and J ends lost 0 bases and 5 bases, in that order; junction bases with no gene match: 9.

The V call is TRBV10-2, the J call TRBJ2-7; D gene ambiguous. V shed 6 bases and J shed 4 bases, with 10 bases lying between them. Looked up from germline, CDR1 is WSHSY and CDR2 is SAAADI. There are 12 residues in the CDR3. CDR3 amino acids: CASSVSAYEQYF. In DNA, the CDR3 is TGCGCCAGCAGCGTCTCAGCGTACGAGCAGTACTTC.

The CDR3 DNA reads as TGTGCCAGCTCACCACGGGGCGGCGGTAACACCGGGGAGCTGTTTTTT. As protein: CASSPRGGGNTGELFF. The chain links TRBV18 to TRBJ2-2, with a possible D match to TRBD1 (5 bases). Trimming shortened V by 1 base and J by 2 bases, and 11 bases separated the two germline ends. Germline CDR1 is KGHSH and CDR2 is LQKENI. The length of the CDR3 is 16 residues.

The chain employs TRBV6-1 and TRBJ1-1; no reliable D call. Trimming left V 2 bases short and J 3 bases short, with 10 bases between. The CDR3 has 14 residues. Germline V gene lookup returns CDR1 MNHNS and CDR2 SASEGT. The CDR3 nucleotides read TGTGCCAGCAGTGAACAACCCTGGGACACTGAAGCTTTCTTT. Translating gives CASSEQPWDTEAFF.

This sequence joins TRBV7-2 and TRBJ2-3, with 7 nucleotides matching TRBD2. The CDR3 contains 15 residues. CDR1 SGHTA and CDR2 FQGNSA come from the germline V gene. Trimming cost V 2 bases and J 2 bases; bases outside gene matches: 4. The CDR3 region is CASSLQSGATDTQYF. The CDR3 nucleotides are TGTGCCAGCAGCTTACAGAGCGGGGCCACAGATACGCAGTATTTT.

This chain links TRBV2 with TRBJ2-1, with TRBD2 matching over 15 bases. The trim removed 5 bases at V and 6 bases at J, leaving 2 bases unmatched. Per the germline V gene, CDR1 is SNHLY and CDR2 is FYNNEI. CDR3 length: 15 residues. CDR3 sequence (DNA): TGTGCCAGCAGTCGGGGACTAGCGGGGGGCAATGAGCAGTTCTTC. This translates into CASSRGLAGGNEQFF.

CDR3 sequence reads: CASSQDRQLGTGELFF. CDR3 bases: TGCGCCAGCAGCCAAGACCGACAGTTGGGGACCGGGGAGCTGTTTTTT. The chain combines TRBV4-3 with TRBJ2-2; perhaps TRBD1 as D (5 bases). This CDR3 region has 16 residues. V dropped 0 bases and J dropped 5 bases, with 13 bases sitting between them. Germline V gene lookup returns CDR1 LGHNA and CDR2 YSLEER.

CDR3 amino acids: CASSLINEQFF. In DNA, the CDR3 is TGTGCCAGCAGCTTAATCAATGAGCAGTTCTTC. The chain recombines TRBV11-2 with TRBJ2-1; D is uncertain. CDR1 is SGHAT and CDR2 is FQNNGV in the germline V gene. The CDR3 covers 11 residues. Trimming removed 2 bases from V and 6 bases from J, with 2 bases in between. Full variable domain (remainder filled in from reference TRBV11-2 and TRBJ2-1): EAGVAQSPRYKIIEKRQSVAFWCNPISGHATLYWYQQILGQGPKLLIQFQNNGVVDDSQLPKDRFSAERLKGVDSTLKIQPAKLEDSAVYLCASSLINEQFFGPGTRLTVL.

The rearrangement links TRBV19 to TRBJ1-1, with TRBD1 matching over 9 bases. Germline lookup yields CDR1 LNHDA and CDR2 SQIVND (reference sequence). CDR3 length: 15 residues. V shed 6 bases, J shed 1 base, and the junction held 6 bases outside the gene matches. DNA of the CDR3: TGTGCCAGTAGCTTACAGGGGGCTACGAACACTGAAGCTTTCTTT. Its translation is CASSLQGATNTEAFF.

The CDR3 spells CGGGSGDTQYF. The CDR3 nucleotides read TGTGGCGGGGGTTCCGGGGATACGCAGTATTTT. The V gene is TRBV11-1, the J gene TRBJ2-3; 7 positions match TRBD2. Germline CDR1 and CDR2: SGHAT and FQDESV (reference sequence). The CDR3 is 11 residues long.

The chain couples TRBV19 to TRBJ1-5; TRBD1 aligns across 7 bases. With 5 bases clipped from V and 3 bases from J, the junction kept 7 bases outside the gene matches. The length of the CDR3 is 15 residues. Germline V gives CDR1 LNHDA, CDR2 SQIVND (reference sequence). The CDR3 here is CASSGRQGFNQPQHF. The CDR3 bases are TGTGCCAGTAGTGGACGACAGGGCTTCAATCAGCCCCAGCATTTT.

The chain has TRBV7-9 and TRBJ2-1; D gene unclear. In germline, CDR1 is SEHNR, CDR2 FQNEAQ (reference sequence). The ends were cut back, 4 bases at V and 8 bases at J, with 15 bases in the middle. CDR3 length equals 14 residues. For the CDR3, the DNA is TGTGCCAGCAGCTATAGTGGTCTTTCTGATGAGCAGTTCTTC. Translated, it gives CASSYSGLSDEQFF.

The chain links TRBV7-2 to TRBJ2-1, with a weak D call TRBD2 (7 bases). Germline loops: CDR1 SGHTA, CDR2 FQGNSA. The CDR3 extends over 18 amino acids. V was cut by 2 bases and J by 0 bases, with 17 bases left in between. The CDR3 loop reads CASSLLTGRGSSYNEQFF. The CDR3 bases are TGTGCCAGCAGCTTACTAACAGGGAGGGGGTCCTCCTACAATGAGCAGTTCTTC.

The rearrangement joins TRBV6-2 or TRBV6-3 to TRBJ1-5, with a tentative D call TRBD1 (5 bases). Germline lookup yields CDR1 MNHEY and CDR2 SVGEGT. The V end was cut by 6 bases, the J end by 1 base, with 13 bases between. The CDR3 consists of 15 residues. Written as DNA, the CDR3 is TGTGCCAGCAGCCAAGGGGCCATGAGCAATCAGCCCCAGCATTTT. Encoded protein: CASSQGAMSNQPQHF.

This chain uses TRBV19 with TRBJ2-1; D is perhaps TRBD2 (6 bases). Germline CDR1 reads LNHDA; CDR2 reads SQIVND (reference sequence). V gave up 4 bases and J gave up 5 bases, with 9 bases separating them. The CDR3 length is 13 residues. CDR3 coding DNA: TGTGCCAGTAGTAAGGGACTCAACAATGAGCAGTTCTTC. Protein: CASSKGLNNEQFF.

The J gene is TRBJ2-7, the V gene TRBV4-2; TRBD2 agrees at 8 bases. The CDR3 length is 16 residues. Germline lookup yields CDR1 LGHNA and CDR2 YNFKEQ. With 0 bases clipped from V and 0 bases from J, the junction kept 4 bases outside the gene matches. The CDR3: CASSQEDSGDSYEQYF. CDR3 bases: TGTGCCAGCAGCCAAGAAGATAGCGGGGACTCCTACGAGCAGTACTTC.

This sequence joins TRBV12-3 or TRBV12-4 and TRBJ2-7; no firm D call. Trimming left V 6 bases short and J 2 bases short, with 8 bases between. The length of the CDR3 is 12 residues. The CDR3 nucleotides are TGTGCCAGCAGCCCCTATCCCTACGAGCAGTACTTC. It translates to CASSPYPYEQYF.

This rearrangement joins TRBV11-3 to TRBJ2-3, with D unresolved. CDR1 and CDR2 (germline): SGHNT, YENEEA. V was clipped by 5 bases and J by 1 base, with 7 bases between them. The CDR3 contains 13 residues. Here the CDR3 DNA reads TGTGCCAGCAGCGATAGGGGCACAGATACGCAGTATTTT. Amino acids: CASSDRGTDTQYF. Drawing the rest from reference TRBV11-3 and TRBJ2-3, the complete variable domain is EAGVVQSPRYKIIEKKQPVAFWCNPISGHNTLYWYLQNLGQGPELLIRYENEEAVDDSQLPKDRFSAERLKGVDSTLKIQPAELGDSAVYLCASSDRGTDTQYFGPGTRLTVL.